The 11 T cell receptor beta chains below all came from one sample that was sequenced in a study of a mutant IDH1 vaccine in newly diagnosed glioma (dated by TCRdb to the early 2020s). Library preparation used the immunoSEQ multiplex PCR assay. TCRdb retrieved this table from immuneACCESS and kept in-frame rearrangements only. Not all clones are present; in checked studies, unresolved V genes account for under half, and no reason is known for the remainder. This sample has tens of thousands of clones in its table, and roughly 80% of those were observed once. The ten biggest clones cover 3.8% of the sample. Read against the paper, the sample's time point label means: week 47, end of study. Each vaccine dose was 300 ug of a 20-mer mutant IDH1 peptide in Montanide, given subcutaneously with topical imiquimod. The antigens of these receptors remain unknown. Sequencing used PBMCs, obtained from a glioma patient whose treatment included an IDH1 peptide vaccine. These receptors were taken from a middle-aged man with glioma. Some clones in this sample may be carry-over from other donors' samples.

This rearrangement joins TRBV4-1 to TRBJ1-2; D is undetermined. CDR1 is MGHRA and CDR2 is YSYEKL in the germline V gene. This CDR3 is 14 amino acids long. V dropped 0 bases and J dropped 2 bases, with 7 bases sitting between them. CDR3 amino acids: CASSQETRNYGYTF. DNA for the CDR3: TGCGCCAGCAGCCAAGAGACGCGGAACTATGGCTACACCTTC.

The genes are TRBV2 and TRBJ1-4, with D hard to call. This CDR3 region has 13 residues. The V and J ends lost 3 bases and 6 bases respectively, with 8 bases between them. Germline CDR1 reads SNHLY; CDR2 reads FYNNEI. CDR3 sequence reads: CASSEGTYEKLFF. CDR3 coding DNA: TGTGCCAGCAGTGAGGGTACTTATGAAAAACTGTTTTTT.

This chain joins TRBV29-1 and TRBJ2-5; D is undetermined. The V end lost 4 bases, the J end lost 7 bases, and 16 bases lay between the germline ends. The CDR3 is 13 residues long. The germline V gene encodes CDR1 SQVTM and CDR2 ANQGSEA. The CDR3 DNA reads as TGCAGCGTTGTTGAGCCAAGCTCCGGGACCCAGTACTTC. Translated, it gives CSVVEPSSGTQYF.

The chain uses TRBV6-1 and TRBJ2-7, with D possibly matching TRBD1 (6 bases). Germline V lookup: CDR1 MNHNS, CDR2 SASEGT. The CDR3 length is 14 residues. V shed 2 bases and J shed 4 bases, with 12 bases lying between them. As DNA, the CDR3 is TGTGCCAGCAGTGAATTCATTCAGGGGTACGAGCAGTACTTC. It specifies CASSEFIQGYEQYF.

This chain connects TRBV28 to TRBJ1-6; D possibly corresponds to TRBD1 (6 bases). The CDR3 totals 17 residues. CDR1 and CDR2 (germline): MDHEN, SYDVKM. With 5 bases removed from V and 7 bases from J, the gap between germline ends came to 21 bases. The CDR3 DNA reads as TGTGCCAGCAGTCATCTAAGGGGGAGACAGGAGAATTCACCCCTCCACTTT. Its protein is CASSHLRGRQENSPLHF.

The chain couples TRBV25-1 to TRBJ2-3; no firm D call. Germline assignment: CDR1 MGHDK and CDR2 SYGVNS. The CDR3 loop spans 14 amino acids. The V and J ends lost 7 bases and 11 bases respectively, with 22 bases between them. The CDR3 sequence is CASTAGVVVSMQYF. The CDR3 DNA follows: TGTGCCAGCACGGCTGGGGTCGTGGTGTCAATGCAGTATTTT. Looking up the rest from reference TRBV25-1 and TRBJ2-3 gives the full variable domain: EADIYQTPRYLVIGTGKKITLECSQTMGHDKMYWYQQDPGMELHLIHYSYGVNSTEKGDLSSESTVSRIRTEHFPLTLESARPSHTSQYLCASTAGVVVSMQYFGPGTRLTVL.

The genes are TRBV9 and TRBJ2-1; the D is unclear. Germline CDR1 reads SGDLS; CDR2 reads YYNGEE. The V end lost 0 bases, the J end lost 0 bases, and 7 bases lay between the germline ends. This CDR3 spans 15 amino acids. CDR3 coding DNA: TGTGCCAGCAGCGTAGGGTTGGGCTCCTACAATGAGCAGTTCTTC. It encodes CASSVGLGSYNEQFF.

The V and J genes are TRBV5-3 and TRBJ2-7, with TRBD1 matching 9 bases. TRBV5-3 is filed as an ORF, its function uncertain. The CDR3 is made up of 15 amino acids. The ends lost 4 bases at V and 5 bases at J; junction bases unmatched: 10. The CDR3: CARSGIGTGNDEQYF. The CDR3 DNA sequence: TGTGCCAGAAGCGGCATCGGGACAGGGAACGACGAGCAGTACTTC.

The chain joins TRBV6-6 to TRBJ1-1; 8 nucleotides match TRBD1. V was clipped by 6 bases and J by 4 bases; unmatched bases: 4. The CDR3 runs 13 residues. In germline, CDR1 is MNHNY, CDR2 SVGAGI (reference sequence). The CDR3 reads CASRQGVGTEAFF. CDR3 DNA sequence: TGTGCCAGCAGACAGGGGGTCGGCACTGAAGCTTTCTTT.

This clone occurred a few times. The chain employs TRBV6-4 and TRBJ2-3; D not certain. V was trimmed by 10 bases and J by 2 bases, leaving 22 bases between them. CDR1 is MRHNA, CDR2 SNTAGT, per germline. The CDR3 length is 16 residues. The CDR3 is CAIHTGPHPNTDTQYF. CDR3 bases: TGTGCCATCCATACCGGGCCTCATCCTAACACAGATACGCAGTATTTT.

J is TRBJ2-7 and V is TRBV5-1; 8 bases fit TRBD1. This CDR3 comprises 15 residues. V trimming: 2 bases; J trimming: 1 base; junction bases outside the gene matches: 5. The V gene's germline CDR1 is SGHRS and CDR2 YFSETQ. The CDR3 DNA is TGCGCCAGCAGCTTATGGACAGGGAGTTCCTACGAGCAGTACTTC. As protein: CASSLWTGSSYEQYF.